The 18 T cell receptor beta chains presented below share a single source sample, sequenced in a study of Tregs in tolerant kidney transplant recipients. TCRdb's copy holds only in-frame clones and misses some; the assay was immunoSEQ multiplex PCR. The table gives tens of thousands of clones; the top ten clones make up about 0.82% of it. The specimen was CD4+ T cells from blood, collected before the transplant. The receptors originated from a human donor who received a combined kidney and bone marrow transplant.

The CDR3 region is CASRQVNTEAFF. CDR3 bases read: TGTGCCAGCAGACAGGTCAACACTGAA. The chain uses TRBV6-2 or TRBV6-3 and TRBJ1-1; TRBD1 is a possible D gene (5 bases). The observed sequence ends 3 residues before the CDR3 terminus, with the missing tail filled in from the germline J gene. This CDR3 has 12 amino acids. From germline, CDR1 is MNHEY and CDR2 SVGEGT. V shed 6 bases and J shed 2 bases, with 7 bases lying between them.

Points on this clone: Read sequence stops 3 residues before the CDR3 end, and the germline J gene provides the missing end. The chain carries TRBV20-1 and TRBJ1-2; the D gene is possibly TRBD1 (6 bases). Trimming took off 6 bases at V and 7 bases at J, with 27 bases between the two ends. From germline, CDR1 is DFQATT and CDR2 SNEGSKA (reference sequence). The CDR3 length is 16 residues. This CDR3 reads CSASDRKALTRGGYTF. The sequenced part of the CDR3 DNA is TGCAGTGCCTCCGACAGGAAAGCCCTTACCCGGGGTGGC.

This chain's CDR3 is CASSISGAPKLFF. CDR3 DNA, as far as it was read: TGTGCCAGTAGTATAAGCGGGGCACCTAAA. This sequence joins TRBV19 and TRBJ1-4, with D perhaps TRBD1 (5 bases). The read ends 3 residues early relative to the CDR3; the germline J gene fills the gap. Germline-derived CDR1 and CDR2 are LNHDA and SQIVND (reference sequence). The CDR3 has 13 amino acids.

Regarding this clone: The missing CDR3 end, 3 residues past where the read stops, is filled in from the germline J gene. The J gene is TRBJ2-2, the V gene TRBV18; D is perhaps TRBD1 or TRBD2 (5 bases each). The V end lost 3 bases, the J end lost 4 bases, and 15 bases lay between the germline ends. The CDR3 runs 16 residues. The germline V gene has CDR1 KGHSH and CDR2 LQKENI. The DNA read from the CDR3 is TGTGCCAGCTCACCTACCAGCCCGAGGGGCACCGGGGAG. As protein: CASSPTSPRGTGE. The full-length CDR3 reads as CASSPTSPRGTGELFF. The whole variable domain, remainder taken from reference TRBV18 and TRBJ2-2, is NAGVMQNPRHLVRRRGQEARLRCSPMKGHSHVYWYRQLPEEGLKFMVYLQKENIIDESGMPKERFSAEFPKEGPSILRIQQVVRGDSAAYFCASSPTSPRGTGELFFGEGSRLTVL.

To note about this clone: The read comes to an end 3 residues before the CDR3 does, leaving the germline J gene to fill in the end. V and J are TRBV5-1 and TRBJ2-2; a possible D gene is TRBD1 (5 bases). CDR1 SGHRS and CDR2 YFSETQ come from the germline V gene. Trimming took 7 bases from V and 5 from J, leaving 24 bases between them. This CDR3 has 17 residues. This CDR3 reads CASSLEPPGLRTGELFF. CDR3 DNA (partial): TGCGCCAGCTCCCTGGAACCCCCAGGGTTGAGGACCGGGGAG.

The chain's CDR3 is CASSLLDRRYPGSGGRCTIYF. The DNA read from the CDR3 is TGCGCCAGCAGCTTGTTGGACAGACGTTATCCGGGATCGGGAGGTCGGTGCACC. The gene calls are TRBV5-1 and TRBJ1-3, with D perhaps TRBD1 (6 bases). The read comes to an end 3 residues before the CDR3 does, leaving the germline J gene to fill in the end. With 1 base removed from V and 9 bases from J, the gap between germline ends came to 35 bases. Germline V gene lookup returns CDR1 SGHRS and CDR2 YFSETQ. The CDR3 runs 21 residues.

In regard to this clone: The sequenced fragment ends 3 residues before the CDR3 boundary, so the rest is inferred from the germline J gene. The chain employs TRBV11-2 and TRBJ2-7; 10 bases fit TRBD1. With V trimmed by 3 bases and J by 6 bases, 8 bases remained unmatched. The CDR3 consists of 15 residues. Per germline, CDR1 SGHAT and CDR2 FQNNGV. The CDR3 bases that were read are TGTGCCAGCAGCTTCTCGGACAGGGGGACGGGCGAG. This encodes CASSFSDRGTGE. The full CDR3 protein reads CASSFSDRGTGEQYF.

A word on this clone: The CDR3 end is not reached by the read, which stops 3 residues before it; the germline J gene fills it in. J is TRBJ2-3 and V is TRBV7-2; 11 bases map to TRBD2. This CDR3 has 13 residues. The trim removed 8 bases at V and 6 bases at J, leaving 4 bases unmatched. Germline lookup yields CDR1 SGHTA and CDR2 FQGNSA. CDR3 bases read: TGTGCCAGCCAACTAGCGGGAGTGGATACG. Amino acid sequence: CASQLAGVDT. Given in full, the CDR3 is CASQLAGVDTQYF.

CDR3 bases read: TGCGCCAGCAGCTCCGGGACAGGGGTCTATGGC. Translation gives CASSSGTGVYG. The complete CDR3 reads CASSSGTGVYGYTF. The J gene is TRBJ1-2, the V gene TRBV5-1, with 10 bases aligning to TRBD1. The CDR3 goes on 3 residues after the read ends, and that part is filled in from the germline J gene. Germline assignment: CDR1 SGHRS and CDR2 YFSETQ. The CDR3 totals 14 residues. V trimming: 3 bases; J trimming: 4 bases; junction bases outside the gene matches: 3. Filled out from reference TRBV5-1 and TRBJ1-2, the complete variable domain reads KAGVTQTPRYLIKTRGQQVTLSCSPISGHRSVSWYQQTPGQGLQFLFEYFSETQRNKGNFPGRFSGRQFSNSRSEMNVSTLELGDSALYLCASSSGTGVYGYTFGSGTRLTVV.

Points on this clone: The junction departs from the called germline gene at one end, perhaps through a read error. Sequencing ends 3 residues short of the CDR3 end; the germline J gene provides the rest. The rearrangement uses TRBV5-1 and TRBJ2-2; 11 nucleotides agree with TRBD1. From germline, CDR1 is SGHRS and CDR2 YFSETQ. The CDR3 extends over 17 amino acids. The CDR3 bases that were read are TGCGCTAGCAGCTTGGCTCGGACAGGGGGCTTCACCGGGGAG. Residues: CASSLARTGGFTGE. The entire CDR3 protein is CASSLARTGGFTGELFF.

As regards this clone: The observed sequence ends 3 residues before the CDR3 terminus, with the missing tail filled in from the germline J gene. This chain joins TRBV20-1 and TRBJ2-2; D ambiguous. CDR3 size: 12 residues. CDR1 DFQATT and CDR2 SNEGSKA come from the germline V gene (reference sequence). Trimming took 4 bases from V and 6 from J, leaving 9 bases between them. CDR3 bases read: TGCAGTGCTAAAGGGTCCCCCGGGGAG. Translation gives CSAKGSPGE. The entire CDR3 reads CSAKGSPGELFF.

Note on this clone: The read ends 3 residues before the CDR3 terminus; that terminus is restored from the germline J gene. The rearrangement uses TRBV7-2 and TRBJ2-5, with TRBD2 matching 10 bases. The CDR3 length is 15 residues. Germline V lookup: CDR1 SGHTA, CDR2 FQGNSA. V gave up 4 bases and J gave up 5 bases; unmatched junction bases: 7. CDR3 residues: CASSSPAGGSETQYF. The DNA read from the CDR3 is TGTGCCAGCAGCTCCCCAGCGGGGGGGTCTGAGACC.

CDR3 region: CASRIGQGAGYGYTF. CDR3 DNA (partial): TGTGCCAGCCGAATAGGACAGGGGGCCGGCTATGGC. This chain connects TRBV19 to TRBJ1-2; 11 bases map to TRBD1. The sequenced fragment ends 3 residues before the CDR3 boundary, so the rest is inferred from the germline J gene. V lost 9 bases, J lost 4 bases, and 10 bases stayed unmatched. Germline V lookup: CDR1 LNHDA, CDR2 SQIVND (reference sequence). This CDR3 has 15 amino acids. The full variable domain, its missing parts supplied by reference TRBV19 and TRBJ1-2, is DGGITQSPKYLFRKEGQNVTLSCEQNLNHDAMYWYRQDPGQGLRLIYYSQIVNDFQKGDIAEGYSVSREKKESFPLTVTSAQKNPTAFYLCASRIGQGAGYGYTFGSGTRLTVV.

Regarding this clone: The read ends 3 residues before the CDR3 terminus; that terminus is restored from the germline J gene. The V and J genes are TRBV12-3 or TRBV12-4 and TRBJ1-4, with a tentative D call TRBD1 (5 bases). The CDR3 length is 13 residues. The sequenced part of the CDR3 DNA is TGTGCCAGCAGTTTAAGGGGTGCTGGGCAA. Amino acid sequence: CASSLRGAGQ. The whole CDR3 protein is CASSLRGAGQLFF.

As for this clone: The read ends 3 residues shy of where the CDR3 ends; the end is completed using the germline J gene. This sequence joins TRBV2 and TRBJ1-4; no firm D call. V was pared by 4 bases and J by 8 bases, with 11 bases between. CDR1 and CDR2 from the germline V gene are SNHLY and FYNNEI. CDR3 length: 13 residues. The part of the CDR3 DNA that was read is TGTGCCAGCAGTGGAAGTACCGGGGAAAAA. It yields the protein CASSGSTGEK. The whole CDR3 sequence reads CASSGSTGEKLFF.

Note on this clone: The sequence runs out 3 residues before the end of the CDR3; the remainder is reconstructed from the germline J gene. The chain employs TRBV30 and TRBJ1-1; the D is unclear. In germline, CDR1 is GTSNPN, CDR2 SVGIG (reference sequence). The CDR3 sequence is 14 residues long. The V gene lost 2 bases and the J gene lost 0 bases, with 10 bases spanning the gap. The CDR3 here is CAWSRGGLNTEAFF. The covered CDR3 bases are TGTGCCTGGAGTCGTGGAGGGTTGAACACTGAA.

Comment on this clone: The read ends 3 residues shy of where the CDR3 ends; the end is completed using the germline J gene. V is TRBV19 and J is TRBJ2-3; D is possibly TRBD2 (6 bases). The V end was cut by 6 bases, the J end by 2 bases, with 9 bases between. CDR3 length equals 13 residues. Germline CDR1 and CDR2: LNHDA and SQIVND (reference sequence). CDR3 DNA, as far as it was read: TGTGCCAGTAGCACGGACTACACAGATACG. This encodes CASSTDYTDT. The CDR3 as a whole reads CASSTDYTDTQYF.

Turning to this clone: The DNA ends 3 residues before the CDR3 does, and the rest of the CDR3 is filled in from the germline J gene. V gene TRBV19 combines with J gene TRBJ1-6; a possible D gene is TRBD1 (5 bases). The length of the CDR3 is 14 residues. V was shortened by 1 base and J by 4 bases, with 5 bases between the two germline ends. Looked up from germline, CDR1 is LNHDA and CDR2 is SQIVND (reference sequence). CDR3 DNA (partial): TGTGCCAGTAGTATAGGACAGTATAATTCACCC. Translated: CASSIGQYNSP. The whole CDR3 is CASSIGQYNSPLHF.